These T cell receptor beta chains were read from a single sample in a study of shared clonotypes between healthy human individuals. Profiled with immunoSEQ multiplex PCR; TCRdb holds only in-frame clones, not every one. The sample has about 820,000 clones; roughly 92% are singletons. The material sequenced was naive CD8+ T cells sorted from blood. These receptors were taken from a man aged 25-45 years in good health. Each CDR3 is given with its conserved first and last residue. A D gene is named only where the DNA matches it firmly. The size of a clone is reported for some rows only, either as once, few or many, or as a class for expanded clones.

D gene: TRBD1; V gene: TRBV29-1; clone size: NA; J gene: TRBJ1-1; CDR3 protein: CSVLFTGGTEAFF; CDR3 DNA: TGCAGCGTCTTATTTACAGGGGGCACTGAAGCTTTCTTT
D gene: NA; V gene: TRBV2; clone size: NA; J gene: TRBJ2-3; CDR3 protein: CASRQGWQVDTQYF; CDR3 DNA: TGTGCCAGCAGACAGGGTTGGCAGGTGGATACGCAGTATTTT
D gene: TRBD2; V gene: TRBV11-2; clone size: NA; J gene: TRBJ2-7; CDR3 protein: CASTPGAGGAYEQYF; CDR3 DNA: TGTGCCAGCACCCCGGGGGCGGGAGGAGCCTACGAGCAGTACTTC
D gene: TRBD1; V gene: TRBV2; clone size: NA; J gene: TRBJ1-2; CDR3 protein: CASLNKPGQGSYGYTF; CDR3 DNA: TGTGCCAGCTTAAATAAGCCGGGACAGGGCTCCTATGGCTACACCTTC
D gene: NA; V gene: TRBV9; clone size: NA; J gene: TRBJ2-2; CDR3 protein: CASSVGGGTGELFF; CDR3 DNA: TGTGCCAGCAGCGTTGGAGGGGGCACCGGGGAGCTGTTTTTT
D gene: TRBD1; V gene: TRBV29-1; clone size: NA; J gene: TRBJ2-1; CDR3 protein: CSVARGRSVNEQFF; CDR3 DNA: TGCAGCGTTGCCAGGGGGCGTTCGGTCAATGAGCAGTTCTTC
D gene: NA; V gene: TRBV4-3; clone size: NA; J gene: TRBJ2-1; CDR3 protein: CASSQFYGNEQFF; CDR3 DNA: TGCGCCAGCAGCCAATTCTATGGCAATGAGCAGTTCTTC
D gene: NA; V gene: TRBV25-1; clone size: once; J gene: TRBJ1-2; CDR3 protein: CASQGGYGYTF; CDR3 DNA: TGTGCCAGTCAGGGAGGCTATGGCTACACCTTC
D gene: TRBD2; V gene: TRBV7-3; clone size: NA; J gene: TRBJ2-1; CDR3 protein: CASSSTSGRAQEQFF; CDR3 DNA: TGTGCCAGCAGCTCTACTAGCGGGAGGGCCCAAGAGCAGTTCTTC
D gene: NA; V gene: TRBV7-2; clone size: once; J gene: TRBJ2-1; CDR3 protein: CASTPTAARYNEQFF; CDR3 DNA: TGTGCCAGCACCCCCACGGCTGCGAGGTACAATGAGCAGTTCTTC
D gene: NA; V gene: TRBV6-5; clone size: NA; J gene: TRBJ1-4; CDR3 protein: CASSYGGTGEKLFF; CDR3 DNA: TGTGCCAGCAGTTACGGTGGTACCGGTGAAAAACTGTTTTTT
D gene: NA; V gene: TRBV29-1; clone size: NA; J gene: TRBJ1-1; CDR3 protein: CSVVSLMDTEAFF; CDR3 DNA: TGCAGCGTTGTGTCTCTCATGGACACTGAAGCTTTCTTT
D gene: NA; V gene: TRBV7-6; clone size: NA; J gene: TRBJ1-1; CDR3 protein: CASSLTANTEAFF; CDR3 DNA: TGTGCCAGCAGCTTGACAGCTAACACTGAAGCTTTCTTT
D gene: NA; V gene: TRBV12-5; clone size: once; J gene: TRBJ2-7; CDR3 protein: CASGFGDEQYF; CDR3 DNA: TGTGCTAGTGGGTTCGGGGACGAGCAGTACTTC
D gene: NA; V gene: TRBV21-1; clone size: NA; J gene: TRBJ2-3; CDR3 protein: CASSGGGVEIADTQYF; CDR3 DNA: TGTGCCAGCAGCGGTGGGGGAGTGGAGATTGCGGATACGCAGTATTTT
D gene: TRBD1; V gene: TRBV10-3; clone size: NA; J gene: TRBJ1-3; CDR3 protein: CAISDLDRDLGNTIYF; CDR3 DNA: TGTGCCATCAGTGACCTCGACAGGGATCTTGGAAACACCATATATTTT
D gene: NA; V gene: TRBV9; clone size: NA; J gene: TRBJ2-3; CDR3 protein: CASSAHSTDTQYF; CDR3 DNA: TGTGCCAGCAGCGCCCATAGCACAGATACGCAGTATTTT
D gene: TRBD2; V gene: TRBV4-2; clone size: NA; J gene: TRBJ2-1; CDR3 protein: CASSQEAGERYNEQFF; CDR3 DNA: TGTGCCAGCAGCCAAGAAGCGGGAGAAAGGTACAATGAGCAGTTCTTC
D gene: NA; V gene: TRBV6-6; clone size: NA; J gene: TRBJ2-7; CDR3 protein: CAGGQRPYEQYF; CDR3 DNA: TGTGCCGGGGGGCAAAGGCCCTACGAGCAGTACTTC
D gene: NA; V gene: TRBV18; clone size: NA; J gene: TRBJ2-7; CDR3 protein: CASSPGYEQYF; CDR3 DNA: TGTGCCAGCTCACCAGGCTACGAGCAGTACTTC
D gene: TRBD1; V gene: TRBV5-1; clone size: once; J gene: TRBJ2-5; CDR3 protein: CASSLAVDRVSMETQYF; CDR3 DNA: TGCGCCAGCAGCTTGGCTGTCGACAGGGTCTCAATGGAGACCCAGTACTTC
D gene: NA; V gene: TRBV27; clone size: once; J gene: TRBJ2-2; CDR3 protein: CASSWGRGPGELFF; CDR3 DNA: TGTGCCAGCAGTTGGGGACGGGGCCCCGGGGAGCTGTTTTTT
D gene: NA; V gene: TRBV11-2; clone size: NA; J gene: TRBJ2-2; CDR3 protein: CASSLLTGELFF; CDR3 DNA: TGTGCCAGCAGCTTATTGACCGGGGAGCTGTTTTTT
D gene: NA; V gene: TRBV9; clone size: NA; J gene: TRBJ1-3; CDR3 protein: CASSVDQGPFSGNTIYF; CDR3 DNA: TGTGCCAGCAGCGTAGATCAGGGGCCCTTCTCTGGAAACACCATATATTTT
D gene: NA; V gene: TRBV7-9; clone size: NA; J gene: TRBJ2-1; CDR3 protein: CASSPRGGRSSYNEQFF; CDR3 DNA: TGTGCCAGCAGCCCCAGGGGCGGGAGAAGCTCCTACAATGAGCAGTTCTTC
D gene: NA; V gene: TRBV18; clone size: NA; J gene: TRBJ1-1; CDR3 protein: CASSPPGTARAAFF; CDR3 DNA: TGTGCCAGCTCACCACCCGGGACGGCTCGAGCAGCTTTCTTT
D gene: NA; V gene: TRBV10-3; clone size: NA; J gene: TRBJ1-1; CDR3 protein: CATEQNIRGQTEAFF; CDR3 DNA: TGTGCCACCGAACAGAATATCAGGGGTCAGACTGAAGCTTTCTTT
D gene: NA; V gene: TRBV15; clone size: NA; J gene: TRBJ1-2; CDR3 protein: CATSRDRRANYGYTF; CDR3 DNA: TGTGCCACCAGCAGAGACCGTAGAGCTAACTATGGCTACACCTTC
D gene: NA; V gene: TRBV7-8; clone size: NA; J gene: TRBJ2-1; CDR3 protein: CASSLVGIEQFF; CDR3 DNA: TGTGCCAGCAGCTTAGTTGGAATTGAGCAGTTCTTC
D gene: NA; V gene: TRBV29-1; clone size: NA; J gene: TRBJ2-7; CDR3 protein: CSVVVAGVYYEQYF; CDR3 DNA: TGCAGCGTCGTCGTGGCAGGTGTATACTACGAGCAGTACTTC
D gene: NA; V gene: TRBV28; clone size: NA; J gene: TRBJ2-6; CDR3 protein: CATNFDGANVLTF; CDR3 DNA: TGTGCCACCAACTTCGATGGGGCCAACGTCCTGACTTTC
D gene: TRBD2; V gene: TRBV10-3; clone size: NA; J gene: TRBJ2-7; CDR3 protein: CAISNSGSPFYEQYF; CDR3 DNA: TGTGCCATCAGCAACAGCGGGAGCCCCTTCTACGAGCAGTACTTC
D gene: NA; V gene: TRBV9; clone size: once; J gene: TRBJ2-1; CDR3 protein: CASSVGGGGSGLDAEQFF; CDR3 DNA: TGTGCCAGCAGCGTTGGGGGAGGGGGAAGTGGACTAGACGCTGAGCAGTTCTTC
D gene: NA; V gene: TRBV28; clone size: NA; J gene: TRBJ2-3; CDR3 protein: CASSLSGVTDTQYF; CDR3 DNA: TGTGCCAGCAGTTTGTCCGGGGTCACAGATACGCAGTATTTT
D gene: TRBD2; V gene: TRBV5-6; clone size: NA; J gene: TRBJ2-3; CDR3 protein: CASSLGASGAWPYF; CDR3 DNA: TGTGCCAGCAGCTTGGGGGCTAGCGGGGCCTGGCCGTATTTT
D gene: TRBD1; V gene: TRBV6-5; clone size: NA; J gene: TRBJ1-1; CDR3 protein: CASSWLGGSENTEAFF; CDR3 DNA: TGTGCCAGCAGTTGGTTAGGGGGCAGCGAGAACACTGAAGCTTTCTTT
D gene: TRBD2; V gene: TRBV10-2; clone size: NA; J gene: TRBJ2-7; CDR3 protein: CASSSSGRFYEQYF; CDR3 DNA: TGCGCCAGCAGTTCTAGCGGGAGGTTCTACGAGCAGTACTTC
D gene: TRBD1; V gene: TRBV6-1; clone size: NA; J gene: TRBJ1-4; CDR3 protein: CASFWDRGVSEELFF; CDR3 DNA: TGTGCCAGCTTCTGGGACAGGGGTGTCTCAGAGGAACTGTTTTTT
D gene: NA; V gene: TRBV9; clone size: NA; J gene: TRBJ2-1; CDR3 protein: CASSVQSGSAYNEQFF; CDR3 DNA: TGTGCCAGCAGCGTACAAAGCGGGTCCGCCTACAATGAGCAGTTCTTC
D gene: NA; V gene: TRBV6-6; clone size: NA; J gene: TRBJ2-1; CDR3 protein: CASRVLGDNEQFF; CDR3 DNA: TGTGCCAGCAGAGTACTTGGGGACAATGAGCAGTTCTTC
D gene: TRBD2; V gene: TRBV7-2; clone size: once; J gene: TRBJ2-1; CDR3 protein: CASSSLSGRADEQFF; CDR3 DNA: TGTGCCAGCAGCTCACTTAGCGGGAGGGCCGATGAGCAGTTCTTC
D gene: NA; V gene: TRBV19; clone size: few; J gene: TRBJ1-5; CDR3 protein: CASSIPYSNQPQHF; CDR3 DNA: TGTGCCAGTAGTATCCCGTATAGCAATCAGCCCCAGCATTTT
D gene: NA; V gene: TRBV30; clone size: NA; J gene: TRBJ1-1; CDR3 protein: CAWSLVSRELAFF; CDR3 DNA: TGTGCCTGGAGTCTAGTCAGCAGGGAACTAGCTTTCTTT
D gene: TRBD1; V gene: TRBV7-9; clone size: once; J gene: TRBJ2-1; CDR3 protein: CASSFRDGDRVKNEQFF; CDR3 DNA: TGTGCCAGCAGCTTCCGCGACGGGGACAGGGTCAAGAATGAGCAGTTCTTC
D gene: TRBD2; V gene: TRBV7-8; clone size: NA; J gene: TRBJ2-7; CDR3 protein: CASSLSGTSGFYEQYF; CDR3 DNA: TGTGCCAGCAGTTTGTCCGGGACTAGCGGTTTTTACGAGCAGTACTTC
D gene: NA; V gene: TRBV9; clone size: NA; J gene: TRBJ1-5; CDR3 protein: CASSVGGVGNQPQHF; CDR3 DNA: TGTGCCAGCAGCGTAGGAGGGGTGGGAAATCAGCCCCAGCATTTT